Presented here are 26 T cell receptor beta chains from one specimen sequenced in a study of PD-1 blockade in classical Hodgkin lymphoma. Sequencing was performed with immunoSEQ multiplex PCR; in TCRdb, only in-frame clones are kept and a portion is missing. The sample lists around 58,000 clones, around nine tenths occurring once. With no exception, relapse followed autologous stem cell transplantation in all patients, and brentuximab vedotin exposure varied. Sequenced here: peripheral blood mononuclear cells (PBMCs), sampled at baseline. These receptors originate from a human donor with classical Hodgkin lymphoma.

CDR3 nucleotide sequence: TGTGCCAGCTCACCACCGGGACTAGCGGGAGGGAGCTCCTACGAGCAGTACTTC. It codes for CASSPPGLAGGSSYEQYF. The chain uses TRBV18 and TRBJ2-7, with TRBD2 matching over 16 bases. The trim removed 0 bases at V and 0 bases at J, leaving 2 bases unmatched. Germline CDR1 reads KGHSH; CDR2 reads LQKENI. The CDR3 is 18 amino acids.

The chain uses TRBV6-5 and TRBJ2-6; no clear D gene. Germline assignment: CDR1 MNHEY and CDR2 SVGAGI. CDR3 length equals 12 residues. The V end was cut by 4 bases, the J end by 2 bases, with 0 bases between. Written as DNA, the CDR3 is TGTGCCAGCAGTTCTGGGGCCAACGTCCTGACTTTC. Amino acids: CASSSGANVLTF.

This chain joins TRBV27 and TRBJ2-7; D gene ambiguous. Germline V lookup: CDR1 MNHEY, CDR2 SMNVEV (reference sequence). The CDR3 loop spans 11 amino acids. V lost 6 bases and J lost 7, with 10 bases in between. The CDR3 region has the DNA TGTGCCAGCAGAAACTCAAGGGAGCAGTACTTC. It specifies CASRNSREQYF.

The J gene is TRBJ2-3, the V gene TRBV5-1; 10 nucleotides align to TRBD1. The CDR3 spans 18 residues. Trimming at V came to 4 bases and at J to 1 base, leaving 12 bases not matched to a gene. The germline gives CDR1 SGHRS, CDR2 YFSETQ. The CDR3 loop is CASSRGRDRGFGTDTQYF. CDR3 DNA: TGCGCCAGCAGCAGGGGACGGGACAGGGGCTTTGGCACAGATACGCAGTATTTT. Drawing the rest from reference TRBV5-1 and TRBJ2-3, the complete variable domain is KAGVTQTPRYLIKTRGQQVTLSCSPISGHRSVSWYQQTPGQGLQFLFEYFSETQRNKGNFPGRFSGRQFSNSRSEMNVSTLELGDSALYLCASSRGRDRGFGTDTQYFGPGTRLTVL.

The chain employs TRBV28 and TRBJ2-1, with 8 bases lining up with TRBD2. Trimming took 4 bases from V and 2 from J; bases not matched to a gene: 1. The V gene's germline CDR1 is MDHEN and CDR2 SYDVKM. The length of the CDR3 is 14 residues. The CDR3 DNA is TGTGCCAGCAGTTCAGCGGGAGCCTACAATGAGCAGTTCTTC. It specifies CASSSAGAYNEQFF.

As DNA, the CDR3 is TGTGCCAGCAGTTTACCACAGGGTACGGGGGAGACCCAGTACTTC. It is translated as CASSLPQGTGETQYF. This sequence joins TRBV28 and TRBJ2-5; TRBD1 might be the D (6 bases). The CDR3 spans 15 residues. V dropped 2 bases and J dropped 5 bases, with 15 bases sitting between them. Germline lookup yields CDR1 MDHEN and CDR2 SYDVKM.

This clone has more than one count but fewer than ten. V usage is TRBV9 and J usage is TRBJ2-7; 10 nucleotides agree with TRBD1. V was clipped by 4 bases and J by 2 bases; unmatched bases: 6. The length of the CDR3 is 15 residues. Germline assignment: CDR1 SGDLS and CDR2 YYNGEE. CDR3 region: CASSPLGTGAYEQYF. The CDR3 bases are TGTGCCAGCAGCCCCCTGGGGACAGGGGCCTACGAGCAGTACTTC. Based on the CDR3 plus reference TRBV9 and TRBJ2-7, the full variable domain is DSGVTQTPKHLITATGQRVTLRCSPRSGDLSVYWYQQSLDQGLQFLIQYYNGEERAKGNILERFSAQQFPDLHSELNLSSLELGDSALYFCASSPLGTGAYEQYFGPGTRLTVT.

DNA for the CDR3: TGTGCCAGCAGCGAACGGACAGCGAACACTGAAGCTTTCTTT. This codes for CASSERTANTEAFF. The chain employs TRBV7-9 and TRBJ1-1; D possibly corresponds to TRBD1 (6 bases). Trimming took off 5 bases at V and 1 base at J, with 11 bases between the two ends. The germline CDR1 and CDR2 sequences are SEHNR and FQNEAQ (reference sequence). This CDR3 has 14 amino acids.

The chain employs TRBV5-8 and TRBJ1-6; a weak D match, TRBD1 (5 bases). The CDR3 is 12 amino acids. CDR1 and CDR2 (germline): SGHTS, YDEGEE. Trimming took 2 bases from V and 11 from J, leaving 8 bases between them. The CDR3 reads CASSLRGPPLHF. CDR3 DNA: TGTGCCAGCAGCTTAAGGGGTCCACCCCTCCACTTT. The full variable domain, rest sourced from reference TRBV5-8 and TRBJ1-6, is EAGVTQSPTHLIKTRGQQATLRCSPISGHTSVYWYQQALGLGLQFLLWYDEGEERNRGNFPPRFSGRQFPNYSSELNVNALELEDSALYLCASSLRGPPLHFGNGTRLTVT.

The chain employs TRBV29-1 and TRBJ2-7; tentative D call: TRBD2 (5 bases). Per the germline V gene, CDR1 is SQVTM and CDR2 is ANQGSEA. Trimming removed 5 bases from V and 2 bases from J, with 13 bases in between. This CDR3 spans 13 amino acids. CDR3 sequence: CSVRAEGPYEQYF. The CDR3 DNA follows: TGCAGCGTTAGGGCCGAGGGCCCCTACGAGCAGTACTTC.

The chain links TRBV10-2 to TRBJ2-7; 8 bases align to TRBD1. This CDR3 region has 12 residues. Germline loops: CDR1 WSHSY, CDR2 SAAADI. V was pared by 7 bases and J by 3 bases, with 2 bases of the junction left unmatched. CDR3 region: CASTGQVYEQYF. CDR3 DNA sequence: TGCGCCAGCACGGGACAGGTCTACGAGCAGTACTTC.

CDR3 sequence: CASSFSGGNQPQHF. The CDR3 bases are TGTGCCAGCAGCTTTTCGGGGGGAAATCAGCCCCAGCATTTT. V and J are TRBV7-9 and TRBJ1-5; perhaps TRBD1 as D (5 bases). The V gene lost 3 bases and the J gene lost 4 bases, with 10 bases spanning the gap. This CDR3 has 14 residues. In germline, CDR1 is SEHNR, CDR2 FQNEAQ (reference sequence).

This sequence joins TRBV7-9 and TRBJ2-1; D is uncertain. The CDR3 covers 13 residues. CDR1 and CDR2 (germline): SEHNR, FQNEAQ (reference sequence). Trimming pared 3 bases from V and 2 bases from J, leaving 5 bases between. The CDR3 bases are TGTGCCAGCAGCTTGTCAGCCTACAATGAGCAGTTCTTC. Residues: CASSLSAYNEQFF.

This CDR3 is CASSQQTTEFQETQYF. The CDR3 DNA is TGCGCCAGCAGCCAACAAACGACAGAATTTCAAGAGACCCAGTACTTC. The genes are TRBV4-1 and TRBJ2-5; a possible D gene is TRBD1 (5 bases). CDR3 length: 16 amino acids. Trimming shortened V by 2 bases and J by 2 bases, and 15 bases separated the two germline ends. CDR1 MGHRA and CDR2 YSYEKL come from the germline V gene.

The genes are TRBV10-1 and TRBJ1-6; D not certain. The V gene lost 3 bases and the J gene lost 7 bases, with 7 bases spanning the gap. Germline CDR1 and CDR2: WNHNN and SYGVQD (reference sequence). The CDR3 extends over 13 amino acids. This chain's CDR3 is CASSEDINSPLHF. CDR3 in DNA: TGCGCCAGCAGTGAAGATATCAATTCACCCCTCCACTTT.

The V and J genes are TRBV4-1 and TRBJ2-7; tentatively, D is TRBD1 or TRBD2 (5 bases each). Germline V gene lookup returns CDR1 MGHRA and CDR2 YSYEKL. The V and J ends lost 4 bases and 0 bases respectively, with 16 bases between them. The CDR3 is 16 residues long. CDR3 sequence (DNA): TGCGCCAGCAGCCCAGGGCTGAGGGGCTTCTCCTACGAGCAGTACTTC. Amino acid sequence: CASSPGLRGFSYEQYF.

The chain is built from TRBV27 and TRBJ2-3, with TRBD1 identical over 9 bases. The CDR3 loop spans 19 amino acids. Germline V gene lookup returns CDR1 MNHEY and CDR2 SMNVEV (reference sequence). The junction had 16 bases not matched to a gene; V was cut back by 6 bases and J by 0 bases. The CDR3 bases are TGTGCCAGCAGGTCGGGACAGGGAGACTCCTTTACTAGCACAGATACGCAGTATTTT. Amino acids: CASRSGQGDSFTSTDTQYF.

The chain employs TRBV10-1 and TRBJ2-2; D remains unclear. Trimming pared 3 bases from V and 0 bases from J, leaving 8 bases between. CDR3 size: 15 residues. CDR1 is WNHNN, CDR2 SYGVQD, per germline (reference sequence). CDR3 nucleotides: TGCGCCAGCAGTGAATGGGGAACGAACACCGGGGAGCTGTTTTTT. Translation gives CASSEWGTNTGELFF.

The chain links TRBV21-1 to TRBJ2-5. TRBV21-1 counts as a pseudogene. CDR3 length: 18 residues. The CDR3 nucleotides are TGTGCCAGCAGCAACAGGGGGAGGGGCCAAGGCCGGCAAGAGACCCAGTACTTC. Translation: CASSNRGRGQGRQETQYF.

J is TRBJ2-3 and V is TRBV19, with 13 bases identical to TRBD2. V trimming: 5 bases; J trimming: 6 bases; junction bases outside the gene matches: 8. The CDR3 sequence is 16 residues long. Per the germline V gene, CDR1 is LNHDA and CDR2 is SQIVND (reference sequence). CDR3 amino acids: CASSGGLAGIWDTQYF. The CDR3 DNA follows: TGTGCCAGTAGTGGGGGACTAGCGGGAATTTGGGATACGCAGTATTTT.

The CDR3 DNA is TGTGCCAGCAGCGTAACAGGGGACTCGAACACCGGGGAGCTGTTTTTT. As protein: CASSVTGDSNTGELFF. The gene calls are TRBV9 and TRBJ2-2; weak D call: TRBD1 (7 bases). The CDR3 spans 16 residues. CDR1 SGDLS and CDR2 YYNGEE come from the germline V gene. The V and J ends lost 1 base and 0 bases respectively, with 10 bases between them.

This clone showed up just once. The chain is built from TRBV7-9 and TRBJ1-1; tentatively, D is TRBD1 (5 bases). Germline V lookup: CDR1 SEHNR, CDR2 FQNEAQ (reference sequence). The CDR3 has 13 residues. Trimming stripped 2 bases from V and 2 bases from J, with 6 bases between. The CDR3 loop is CASSLRGNTEAFF. CDR3 in DNA: TGTGCCAGCAGCTTAAGGGGTAACACTGAAGCTTTCTTT.

This chain connects TRBV10-1 to TRBJ2-1; 9 bases are shared with TRBD2. The V gene's germline CDR1 is WNHNN and CDR2 SYGVQD (reference sequence). The CDR3 spans 14 residues. Trimming at V came to 3 bases and at J to 8 bases, leaving 5 bases not matched to a gene. The CDR3 DNA is TGCGCCAGCAGTGATTTTAGCGGGAGCGATGAGCAGTTCTTC. Translation gives CASSDFSGSDEQFF.

Comment on this clone: Other DNA sequences within the sample encode an identical CDR3. V is TRBV5-1 and J is TRBJ2-3; D gene uncertain. The CDR3 extends over 14 amino acids. In germline, CDR1 is SGHRS, CDR2 YFSETQ. Trimming left V 4 bases short and J 0 bases short, with 9 bases between. CDR3 DNA sequence: TGCGCCAGCAGCATGGACGGTAGCACAGATACGCAGTATTTT. This encodes CASSMDGSTDTQYF. The full variable domain, rest sourced from reference TRBV5-1 and TRBJ2-3, is KAGVTQTPRYLIKTRGQQVTLSCSPISGHRSVSWYQQTPGQGLQFLFEYFSETQRNKGNFPGRFSGRQFSNSRSEMNVSTLELGDSALYLCASSMDGSTDTQYFGPGTRLTVL.

CDR3 bases: TGCGCCAGCCGGGCTTGGGGGAGGGCCCTCTACGAGCAGTACTTC. This translates into CASRAWGRALYEQYF. The chain couples TRBV10-1 to TRBJ2-7, with 7 bases that match TRBD2. V shed 8 bases, J shed 3 bases, and the junction held 13 bases outside the gene matches. This CDR3 comprises 15 residues. Germline assignment: CDR1 WNHNN and CDR2 SYGVQD (reference sequence).

This rearrangement joins TRBV28 to TRBJ1-2, with no clear D. CDR1 is MDHEN, CDR2 SYDVKM, per germline. CDR3 length: 11 amino acids. Trimming shortened V by 4 bases and J by 8 bases, and 8 bases separated the two germline ends. The CDR3, as DNA: TGTGCCAGCAGTTCCCGGGTCGGCTACACCTTC. This codes for CASSSRVGYTF.